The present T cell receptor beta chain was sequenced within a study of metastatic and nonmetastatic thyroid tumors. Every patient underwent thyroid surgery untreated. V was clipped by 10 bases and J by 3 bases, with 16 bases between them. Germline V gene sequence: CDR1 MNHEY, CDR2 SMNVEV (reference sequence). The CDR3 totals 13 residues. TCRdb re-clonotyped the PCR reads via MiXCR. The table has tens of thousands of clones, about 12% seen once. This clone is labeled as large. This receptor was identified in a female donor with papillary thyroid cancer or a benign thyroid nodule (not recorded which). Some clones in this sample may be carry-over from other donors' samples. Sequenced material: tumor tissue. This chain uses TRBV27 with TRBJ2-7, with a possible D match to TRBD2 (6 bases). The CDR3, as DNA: TGTGCCACCATGAAGGACGGGGGCTACGAGCAGTACTTC. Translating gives CATMKDGGYEQYF.